The rows below give T cell receptor beta chains drawn from one sample of a study of shared clonotypes between healthy human individuals. The data were produced by immunoSEQ multiplex PCR, yet TCRdb's version contains in-frame clones alone and is incomplete. The sample has around 1.9 million clones, just over 90% seen once. Input material: naive CD8+ T cells from PBMCs. These TCRs come from a man younger than 30 in good health. Some clones in this sample may be carry-over from other donors' samples. Each CDR3 is given with its conserved first and last residue. The D gene is left open where the match is weak. Rows may omit the clone size; those that give it use once, few, many or a size class.

TRBJ2-7	-	16	-	TRBV5-5	TGTGCCAGCAGCTTGGAACCCCCCAGGGCCCTCTACGAGCAGTACTTC	CASSLEPPRALYEQYF
TRBJ2-7	-	14	-	TRBV2	TGTGCCAGCAGTGAAGCGCTGACACCCTACGAGCAGTACTTC	CASSEALTPYEQYF
TRBJ2-7	-	15	-	TRBV15	TGTGCCACCAGCAGTGGGAAAACTTTATCCTACGAGCAGTACTTC	CATSSGKTLSYEQYF
TRBJ2-1	-	18	TRBD2	TRBV5-4	TGTGCCAGCAGCTTGGATGGACTAGCGGGAGGGCCGGGCAATGAGCAGTTCTTC	CASSLDGLAGGPGNEQFF
TRBJ1-4	-	15	TRBD1	TRBV5-8	TGTGCCAGCAGCCTCACAGGGGTGACTAATGAAAAACTGTTTTTT	CASSLTGVTNEKLFF
TRBJ2-7	-	14	-	TRBV10-2	TGCGCCAGCAGTGAGATGGGGGGTACCTACGAGCAGTACTTC	CASSEMGGTYEQYF
TRBJ2-3	-	15	TRBD2	TRBV10-1	TGCGCCAGCCCAACACTAGCGGGGGACGGCGATACGCAGTATTTT	CASPTLAGDGDTQYF
TRBJ2-1	-	15	-	TRBV28	TGTGCCAGCAGTTTTTACGCGGGATCCTACAATGAGCAGTTCTTC	CASSFYAGSYNEQFF
TRBJ2-1	-	16	-	TRBV29-1	TGCAGCGTTGAACCGGATTCGGTCAGGGCCTACAATGAGCAGTTCTTC	CSVEPDSVRAYNEQFF
TRBJ1-2	few	13	-	TRBV27	TGTGCCAGCAGCTTCGGAAGGGGACGAGGCTACACCTTC	CASSFGRGRGYTF